This T cell receptor beta chain originates from a study of cytomegalovirus exposure and HLA in healthy donors. The PCR ran on 60 Vbeta and 13 Jbeta primers. TCRdb's table, derived via immunoSEQ multiplex PCR, lists solely in-frame clones and lacks some. Among 90,000 to 150,000 clones listed, less than 65% were seen once. General study points: From TCR beta sequences, most subjects' HLA-A and HLA-B alleles were reportedly predicted accurately.

This clone was recorded a few times. Its antigen remains unknown. Sequencing was performed on PBMCs. The receptor's source is a man in his forties in good health and CMV-seropositive.

The CDR3 bases are TGTGCCAGCAGCTCACAGGGCGGCGGGGAGCTGTTTTTT. Protein sequence: CASSSQGGGELFF. V gene TRBV7-8 combines with J gene TRBJ2-2; a weak D match, TRBD1 (6 bases). CDR3 length equals 13 residues. In germline, CDR1 is SGHVS, CDR2 FQNEAQ. V was pared by 4 bases and J by 7 bases, with 10 bases between.